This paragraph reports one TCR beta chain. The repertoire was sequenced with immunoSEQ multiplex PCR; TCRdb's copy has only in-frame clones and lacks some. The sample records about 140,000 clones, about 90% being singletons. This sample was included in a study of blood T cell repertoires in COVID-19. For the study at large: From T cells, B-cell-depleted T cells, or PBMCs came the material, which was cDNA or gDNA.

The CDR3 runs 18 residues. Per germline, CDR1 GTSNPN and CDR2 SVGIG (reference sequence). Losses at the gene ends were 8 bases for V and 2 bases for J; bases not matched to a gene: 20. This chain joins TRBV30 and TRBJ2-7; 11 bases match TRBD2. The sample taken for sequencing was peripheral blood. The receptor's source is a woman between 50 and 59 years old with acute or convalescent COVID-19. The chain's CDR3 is CARLRLLAGELLPYEQYF. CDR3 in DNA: TGTGCCCGACTGAGGCTACTAGCGGGAGAATTGCTCCCCTACGAGCAGTACTTC. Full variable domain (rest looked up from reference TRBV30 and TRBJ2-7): SQTIHQWPATLVQPVGSPLSLECTVEGTSNPNLYWYRQAAGRGLQLLFYSVGIGQISSEVPQNLSASRPQDRQFILSSKKLLLSDSGFYLCARLRLLAGELLPYEQYFGPGTRLTVT.